This TCR beta chain was documented in a study of spatial heterogeneity in lung cancer. Trimming cost V 2 bases and J 5 bases, with 9 bases left between them. The CDR3 sequence is 14 residues long. TCRdb re-called the 5' RACE reads through MiXCR, storing one row per CDR3 protein. In the table there are roughly 120,000 distinct CDR3 sequences, more than 10% of which are singletons. The time point here: blood at routine non-recurrence follow-up after resection. Unsorted whole RNA from tumor, nontumor lung or frozen PBMC underwent sequencing. This clonotype was picked up a small number of times. Sequencing was performed on PBMCs, taken at follow-up. This sequence originates from a male donor with early-stage non-small cell lung cancer. J is TRBJ2-2 and V is TRBV12-3 or TRBV12-4; D remains unclear. CDR3 amino acids: CASSLKWPTGELFF. The CDR3 bases are TGTGCCAGCAGTTTAAAGTGGCCAACCGGGGAGCTGTTTTTT.